This T cell receptor (beta chain) was sequenced for a study of T-cell memory formation after mild COVID-19. Study-level information: TCR clusters largely stayed donor specific.

General observations from the study: CD4/CD8 balance held among clones contracting day 15 to 85, and later expanders leaned CD4+. Chiefly within CM and EM were the contracting CD4+ clones; CD8+ ones were within EMRA.

The CDR3 contains 14 residues. Germline lookup yields CDR1 MGHRA and CDR2 YSYEKL. With 3 bases removed from V and 1 base from J, the gap between germline ends came to 7 bases. This clonotype was seen more than once but under ten times. Its antigen remains unknown. One entry per CDR3 protein results from TCRdb running MiXCR on the 5' RACE reads. The table shows 250,000 to 300,000 distinct CDR3 sequences, with about 17% occurring only once. This TCR derives from a man aged 18-30 years who had mild COVID-19 (a few samples of this study predate the infection). Cell type and time point are not known. The chain employs TRBV4-1 and TRBJ1-5, with D maybe TRBD1 (6 bases). Sequenced input: PBMCs or a T cell subset sorted from them (not recorded which). CDR3 region: CASSHTGSNQPQHF. In nucleotides, the CDR3 is TGCGCCAGCAGCCACACAGGGAGCAATCAGCCCCAGCATTTT.